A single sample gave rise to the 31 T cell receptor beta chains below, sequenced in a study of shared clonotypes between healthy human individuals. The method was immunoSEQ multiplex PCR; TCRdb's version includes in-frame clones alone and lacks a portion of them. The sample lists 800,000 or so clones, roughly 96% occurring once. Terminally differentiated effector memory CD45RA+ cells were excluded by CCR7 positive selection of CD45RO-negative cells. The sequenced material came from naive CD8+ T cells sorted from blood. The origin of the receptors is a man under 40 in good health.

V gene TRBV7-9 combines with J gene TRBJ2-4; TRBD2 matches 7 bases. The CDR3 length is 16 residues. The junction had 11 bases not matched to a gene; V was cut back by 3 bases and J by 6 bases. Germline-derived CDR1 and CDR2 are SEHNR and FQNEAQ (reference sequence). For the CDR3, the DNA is TGTGCCAGCAGCTTTAGTAGCCGAGGGAGGGGAAACATTCAGTACTTC. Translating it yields CASSFSSRGRGNIQYF.

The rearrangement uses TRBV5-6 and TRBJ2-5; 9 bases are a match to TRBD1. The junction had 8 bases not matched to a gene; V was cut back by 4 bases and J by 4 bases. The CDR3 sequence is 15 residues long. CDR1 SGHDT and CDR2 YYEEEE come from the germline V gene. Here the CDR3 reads CASSPTGGGSETQYF. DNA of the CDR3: TGTGCCAGCAGCCCAACAGGGGGCGGCTCAGAGACCCAGTACTTC.

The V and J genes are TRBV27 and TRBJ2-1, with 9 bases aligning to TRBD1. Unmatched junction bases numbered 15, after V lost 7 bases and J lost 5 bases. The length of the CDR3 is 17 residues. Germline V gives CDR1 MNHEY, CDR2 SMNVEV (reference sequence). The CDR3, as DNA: TGTGCCAGCAATAGAGTCGGACAGGGGCGTAGTAACAATGAGCAGTTCTTC. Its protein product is CASNRVGQGRSNNEQFF.

The CDR3 here is CASSFFGTGSSEQYF. In nucleotides, the CDR3 is TGTGCCAGCAGTTTCTTTGGGACAGGATCATCGGAGCAGTACTTC. J is TRBJ2-7 and V is TRBV27; 8 nucleotides agree with TRBD1. The CDR3 has 15 residues. Germline lookup yields CDR1 MNHEY and CDR2 SMNVEV (reference sequence). V lost 3 bases and J lost 7; bases outside the gene matches: 11.

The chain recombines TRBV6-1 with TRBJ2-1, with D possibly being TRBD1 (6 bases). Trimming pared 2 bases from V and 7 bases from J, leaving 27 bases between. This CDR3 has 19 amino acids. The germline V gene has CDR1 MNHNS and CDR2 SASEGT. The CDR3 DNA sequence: TGTGCCAGCAGTGAAAGACGGGACACCTGGGGGAAGGCGCTAAATGAGCAGTTCTTC. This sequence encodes CASSERRDTWGKALNEQFF.

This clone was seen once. CDR3 DNA: TGTGCCACCAGCAGAGTTTCAGAGGGGGGTGAGCAGTTCTTC. This translates into CATSRVSEGGEQFF. This sequence joins TRBV15 and TRBJ2-1; TRBD1 or TRBD2 may be the D gene (6 bases each). The CDR3 length is 14 residues. Trimming took off 1 base at V and 9 bases at J, with 13 bases between the two ends. Germline values: CDR1 LNHNV, CDR2 YYDKDF (reference sequence).

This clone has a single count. CDR3 loop: CASSIMWEPPYEQYF. DNA of the CDR3: TGTGCCAGTAGTATCATGTGGGAGCCCCCCTACGAGCAGTACTTC. V is TRBV19 and J is TRBJ2-7; possibly TRBD2 for D (5 bases). This CDR3 is built from 15 residues. Germline values: CDR1 LNHDA, CDR2 SQIVND (reference sequence). The V gene lost 3 bases and the J gene lost 2 bases, with 14 bases spanning the gap.

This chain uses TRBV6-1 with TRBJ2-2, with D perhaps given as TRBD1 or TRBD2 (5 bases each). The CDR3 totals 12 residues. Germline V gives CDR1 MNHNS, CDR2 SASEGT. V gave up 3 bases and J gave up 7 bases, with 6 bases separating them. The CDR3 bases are TGTGCCAGCAGTGAGGGACGCGGGGAGCTGTTTTTT. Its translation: CASSEGRGELFF.

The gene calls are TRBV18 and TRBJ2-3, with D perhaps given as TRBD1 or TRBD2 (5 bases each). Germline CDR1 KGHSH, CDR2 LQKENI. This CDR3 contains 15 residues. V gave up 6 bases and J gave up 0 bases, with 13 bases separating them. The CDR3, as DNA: TGTGCCAGCTCCCCCGGGACCATTAGCACAGATACGCAGTATTTT. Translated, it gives CASSPGTISTDTQYF. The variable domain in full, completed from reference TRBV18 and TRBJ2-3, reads NAGVMQNPRHLVRRRGQEARLRCSPMKGHSHVYWYRQLPEEGLKFMVYLQKENIIDESGMPKERFSAEFPKEGPSILRIQQVVRGDSAAYFCASSPGTISTDTQYFGPGTRLTVL.

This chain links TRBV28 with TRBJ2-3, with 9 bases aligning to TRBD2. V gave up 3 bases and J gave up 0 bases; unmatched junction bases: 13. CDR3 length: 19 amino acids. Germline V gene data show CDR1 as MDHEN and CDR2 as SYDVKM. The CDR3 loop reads CASSFPGLAGVSSTDTQYF. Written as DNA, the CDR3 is TGTGCCAGCAGTTTCCCGGGACTAGCCGGAGTCAGTAGCACAGATACGCAGTATTTT.

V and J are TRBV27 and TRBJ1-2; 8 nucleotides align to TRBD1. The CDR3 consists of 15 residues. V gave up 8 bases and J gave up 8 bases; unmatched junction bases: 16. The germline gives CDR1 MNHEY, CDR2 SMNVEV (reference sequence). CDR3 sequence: CASRSRQGLMRGYTF. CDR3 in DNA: TGTGCCAGCCGTTCGCGACAGGGGCTGATGCGGGGCTACACCTTC.

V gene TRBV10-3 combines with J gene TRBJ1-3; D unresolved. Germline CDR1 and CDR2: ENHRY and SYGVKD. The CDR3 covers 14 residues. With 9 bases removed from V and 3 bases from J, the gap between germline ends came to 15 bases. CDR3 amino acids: CAINPDGVGNTIYF. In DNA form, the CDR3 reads TGTGCCATAAACCCTGACGGGGTTGGAAACACCATATATTTT.

The DNA of the CDR3 is TGTGCCAGCAGCGTAGGCAACGGGGGTCAGCCCCAGCATTTT. Its protein product is CASSVGNGGQPQHF. This chain joins TRBV9 and TRBJ1-5; weak D call: TRBD1 (5 bases). There are 14 residues in the CDR3. Trimming removed 0 bases from V and 6 bases from J, with 10 bases in between. Germline CDR1 reads SGDLS; CDR2 reads YYNGEE.

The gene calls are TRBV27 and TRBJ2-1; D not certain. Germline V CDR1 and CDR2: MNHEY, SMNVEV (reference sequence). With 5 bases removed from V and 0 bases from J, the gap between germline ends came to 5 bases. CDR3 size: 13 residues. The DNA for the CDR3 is TGTGCCAGCAGTAAGGGCTCCTACAATGAGCAGTTCTTC. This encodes CASSKGSYNEQFF.

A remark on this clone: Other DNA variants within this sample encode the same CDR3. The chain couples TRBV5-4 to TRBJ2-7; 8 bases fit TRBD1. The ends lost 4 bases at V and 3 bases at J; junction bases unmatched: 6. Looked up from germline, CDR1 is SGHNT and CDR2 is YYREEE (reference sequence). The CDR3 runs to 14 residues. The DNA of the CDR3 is TGTGCCAGCAGCCCCGGACAGGGTGACTACGAGCAGTACTTC. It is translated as CASSPGQGDYEQYF.

DNA for the CDR3: TGTGCCAGTATGGAGGGAACCTCTGGAAACACCATATATTTT. Protein product: CASMEGTSGNTIYF. The rearrangement joins TRBV7-9 to TRBJ1-3, with D unclear. V gave up 9 bases and J gave up 0 bases, with 12 bases separating them. The germline CDR1 and CDR2 sequences are SEHNR and FQNEAQ (reference sequence). This CDR3 contains 14 residues. Supplemented by reference TRBV7-9 and TRBJ1-3, the full variable domain reads DTGVSQNPRHKITKRGQNVTFRCDPISEHNRLYWYRQTLGQGPEFLTYFQNEAQLEKSRLLSDRFSAERPKGSFSTLEIQRTEQGDSAMYLCASMEGTSGNTIYFGEGSWLTVV.

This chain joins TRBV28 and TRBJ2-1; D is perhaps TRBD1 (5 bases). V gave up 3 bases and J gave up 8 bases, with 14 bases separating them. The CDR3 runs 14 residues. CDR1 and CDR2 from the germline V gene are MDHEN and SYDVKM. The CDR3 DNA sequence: TGTGCCAGCAGTTTGGGGCCAACCTCCGATGAGCAGTTCTTC. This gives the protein CASSLGPTSDEQFF.

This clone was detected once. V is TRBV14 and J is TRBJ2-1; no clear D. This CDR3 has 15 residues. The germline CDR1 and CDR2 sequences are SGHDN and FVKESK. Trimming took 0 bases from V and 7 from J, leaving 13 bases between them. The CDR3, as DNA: TGTGCCAGCAGCCAAGAACCAAGCTTGCTTAATGAGCAGTTCTTC. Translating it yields CASSQEPSLLNEQFF.

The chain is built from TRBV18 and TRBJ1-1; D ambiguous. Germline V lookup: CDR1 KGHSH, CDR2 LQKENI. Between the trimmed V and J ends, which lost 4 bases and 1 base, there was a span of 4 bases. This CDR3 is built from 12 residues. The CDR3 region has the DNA TGTGCCAGCTCACACCAGAACACTGAAGCTTTCTTT. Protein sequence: CASSHQNTEAFF.

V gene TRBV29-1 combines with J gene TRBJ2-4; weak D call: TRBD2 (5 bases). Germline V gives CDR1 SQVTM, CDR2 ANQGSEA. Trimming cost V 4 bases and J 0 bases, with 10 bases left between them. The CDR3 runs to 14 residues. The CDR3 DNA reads TGCAGCGTTGGGGGAGCGCTAGCCAAAAACATTCAGTACTTC. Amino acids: CSVGGALAKNIQYF. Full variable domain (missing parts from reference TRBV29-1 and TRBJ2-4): SAVISQKPSRDICQRGTSLTIQCQVDSQVTMMFWYRQQPGQSLTLIATANQGSEATYESGFVIDKFPISRPNLTFSTLTVSNMSPEDSSIYLCSVGGALAKNIQYFGAGTRLSVL.

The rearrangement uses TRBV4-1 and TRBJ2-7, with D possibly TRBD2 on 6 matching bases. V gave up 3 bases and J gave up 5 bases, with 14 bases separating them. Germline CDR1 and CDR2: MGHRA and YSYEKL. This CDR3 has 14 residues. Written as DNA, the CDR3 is TGCGCCAGCAGCCATCAAGCGGGCCGGGACGAGCAGTACTTC. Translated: CASSHQAGRDEQYF.

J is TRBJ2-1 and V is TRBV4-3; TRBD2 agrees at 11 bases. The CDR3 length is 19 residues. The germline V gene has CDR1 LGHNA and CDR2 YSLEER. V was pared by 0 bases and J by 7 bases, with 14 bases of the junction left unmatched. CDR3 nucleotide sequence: TGCGCCAGCAGCCAAGATCTTCGGGGGACTAGCGGATCCTTAAATGAGCAGTTCTTC. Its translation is CASSQDLRGTSGSLNEQFF.

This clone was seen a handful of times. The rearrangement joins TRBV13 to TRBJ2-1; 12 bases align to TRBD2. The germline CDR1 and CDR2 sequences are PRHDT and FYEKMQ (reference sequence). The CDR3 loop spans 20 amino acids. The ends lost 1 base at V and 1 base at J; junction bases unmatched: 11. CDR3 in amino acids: CASSLEGLAGPGSSYNEQFF. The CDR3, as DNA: TGTGCCAGCAGCTTAGAGGGACTAGCGGGCCCAGGTAGTTCCTACAATGAGCAGTTCTTC.

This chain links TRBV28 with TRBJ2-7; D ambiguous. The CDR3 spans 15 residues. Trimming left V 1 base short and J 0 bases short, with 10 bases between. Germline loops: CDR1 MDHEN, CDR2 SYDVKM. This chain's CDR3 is CASSLFSLSSYEQYF. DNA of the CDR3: TGTGCCAGCAGTTTATTTAGTCTGTCCTCCTACGAGCAGTACTTC. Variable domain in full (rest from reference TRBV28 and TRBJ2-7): DVKVTQSSRYLVKRTGEKVFLECVQDMDHENMFWYRQDPGLGLRLIYFSYDVKMKEKGDIPEGYSVSREKKERFSLILESASTNQTSMYLCASSLFSLSSYEQYFGPGTRLTVT.

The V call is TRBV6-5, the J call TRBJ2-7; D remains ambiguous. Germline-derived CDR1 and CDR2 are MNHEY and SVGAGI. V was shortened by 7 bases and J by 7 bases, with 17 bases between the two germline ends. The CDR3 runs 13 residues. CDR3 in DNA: TGTGCCAGCACAGGACGCGTCCCTTTGGAGCAGTACTTC. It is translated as CASTGRVPLEQYF.

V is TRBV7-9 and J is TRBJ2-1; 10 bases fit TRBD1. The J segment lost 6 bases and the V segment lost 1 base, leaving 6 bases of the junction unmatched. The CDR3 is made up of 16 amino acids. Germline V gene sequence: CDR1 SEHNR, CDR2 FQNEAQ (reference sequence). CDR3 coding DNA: TGTGCCAGCAGCTTAGGGAGGGACAGGGGAGGCAATGAGCAGTTCTTC. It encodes CASSLGRDRGGNEQFF.

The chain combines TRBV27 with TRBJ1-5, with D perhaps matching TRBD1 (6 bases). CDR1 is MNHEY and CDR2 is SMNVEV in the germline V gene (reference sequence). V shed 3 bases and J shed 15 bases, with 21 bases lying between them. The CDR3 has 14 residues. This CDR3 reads CASSLSGRGARMHF. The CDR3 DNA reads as TGTGCCAGCAGTTTGTCGGGCAGGGGAGCTAGAATGCATTTT.

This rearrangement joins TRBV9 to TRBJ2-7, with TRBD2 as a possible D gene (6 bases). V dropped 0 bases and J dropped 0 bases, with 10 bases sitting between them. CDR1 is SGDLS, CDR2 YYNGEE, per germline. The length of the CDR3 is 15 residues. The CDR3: CASSVGGTFSYEQYF. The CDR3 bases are TGTGCCAGCAGCGTAGGCGGGACGTTCTCCTACGAGCAGTACTTC.

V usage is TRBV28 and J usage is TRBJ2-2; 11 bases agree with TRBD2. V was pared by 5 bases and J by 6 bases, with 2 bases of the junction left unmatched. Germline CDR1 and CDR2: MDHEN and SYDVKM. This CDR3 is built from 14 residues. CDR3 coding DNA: TGTGCCAGCAGTCCACTAGCGGGAGCCGGGGAGCTGTTTTTT. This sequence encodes CASSPLAGAGELFF.

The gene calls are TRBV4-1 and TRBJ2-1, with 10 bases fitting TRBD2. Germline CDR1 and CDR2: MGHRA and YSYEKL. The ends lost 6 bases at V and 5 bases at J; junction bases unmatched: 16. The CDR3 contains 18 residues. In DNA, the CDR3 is TGCGCCAGCAGTTTAAGGGGAGTTGGACTAGCGGCCAACAATGAGCAGTTCTTC. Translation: CASSLRGVGLAANNEQFF.

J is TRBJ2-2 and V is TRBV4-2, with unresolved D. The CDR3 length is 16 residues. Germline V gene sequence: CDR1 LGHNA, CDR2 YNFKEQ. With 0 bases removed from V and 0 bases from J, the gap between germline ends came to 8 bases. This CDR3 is CASSQEMGSNTGELFF. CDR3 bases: TGTGCCAGCAGCCAAGAAATGGGATCGAACACCGGGGAGCTGTTTTTT.